Listed below are T cell receptor beta chains from one sample, sequenced in a study of blood T cell repertoires in COVID-19. Libraries were prepared by immunoSEQ multiplex PCR; TCRdb keeps only in-frame clonotypes and omits some of them. The sample shows about 200,000 clones, approximately 90% of them seen only once. Sequenced sample: peripheral blood. The source is a man aged 50-60 years with acute or convalescent COVID-19. The CDR3 runs from the conserved cysteine through the conserved F or W. Each record gives: J gene, D gene, clone size, V gene, CDR3 protein, CDR3 DNA. D genes are given only for firm matches. Size is omitted from some rows. Given values are once, few, many or a class for expanded clones.

j_gene: TRBJ1-1; d_gene: -; abundance: -; v_gene: TRBV28; CDR3aa: CASSRNTEAFF; CDR3nt: TGTGCCAGCAGCCGGAACACTGAAGCTTTCTTT
j_gene: TRBJ2-1; d_gene: TRBD2; abundance: once; v_gene: TRBV27; CDR3aa: CASSFTSGRAGYWRNEQFF; CDR3nt: TGTGCCAGCAGTTTTACTAGCGGGAGGGCCGGGTACTGGAGAAATGAGCAGTTCTTC
j_gene: TRBJ1-6; d_gene: -; abundance: -; v_gene: TRBV5-1; CDR3aa: CASSPADSSYNSPLHF; CDR3nt: TGCGCCAGCAGCCCAGCGGACAGCTCCTATAATTCACCCCTCCACTTT
j_gene: TRBJ2-7; d_gene: -; abundance: -; v_gene: TRBV2; CDR3aa: CASEAASLAYEQYF; CDR3nt: TGTGCCAGCGAGGCGGCCTCCTTGGCCTACGAGCAGTACTTC
j_gene: TRBJ1-2; d_gene: -; abundance: -; v_gene: TRBV28; CDR3aa: CASSLDRIYGYTF; CDR3nt: TGTGCCAGCAGTTTAGACAGAATCTATGGCTACACCTTC
j_gene: TRBJ2-2; d_gene: -; abundance: -; v_gene: TRBV29-1; CDR3aa: CSVFPAGSGELFF; CDR3nt: TGCAGCGTTTTCCCGGCGGGGTCCGGGGAGCTGTTTTTT
j_gene: TRBJ2-5; d_gene: -; abundance: once; v_gene: TRBV7-9; CDR3aa: CASNPGEETQYF; CDR3nt: TGTGCCAGCAACCCAGGGGAAGAGACCCAGTACTTC
j_gene: TRBJ1-4; d_gene: -; abundance: -; v_gene: TRBV6-1; CDR3aa: CASSEEGTNEKLFF; CDR3nt: TGTGCCAGCAGTGAAGAGGGGACTAATGAAAAACTGTTTTTT
j_gene: TRBJ2-2; d_gene: -; abundance: -; v_gene: TRBV27; CDR3aa: CASSLYVGNTGELFF; CDR3nt: TGTGCCAGCAGTTTATATGTCGGGAACACCGGGGAGCTGTTTTTT
j_gene: TRBJ1-4; d_gene: TRBD1; abundance: few; v_gene: TRBV9; CDR3aa: CASSVGQGNEKLFF; CDR3nt: TGTGCCAGCAGCGTTGGACAGGGGAATGAAAAACTGTTTTTT
j_gene: TRBJ2-7; d_gene: TRBD2; abundance: -; v_gene: TRBV3-1/TRBV3-2; CDR3aa: CASSHLTVGGTSGTYEQYF; CDR3nt: TGTGCCAGCAGCCACCTCACGGTGGGAGGGACTAGCGGGACCTACGAGCAGTACTTC
j_gene: TRBJ1-5; d_gene: TRBD1; abundance: -; v_gene: TRBV9; CDR3aa: CASSAGTGDQPQHF; CDR3nt: TGTGCCAGCAGCGCCGGGACAGGGGATCAGCCCCAGCATTTT
j_gene: TRBJ2-7; d_gene: TRBD2; abundance: -; v_gene: TRBV27; CDR3aa: CARKGPSGRVYEQYF; CDR3nt: TGTGCCAGAAAGGGGCCTAGCGGGAGGGTCTACGAGCAGTACTTC
j_gene: TRBJ1-5; d_gene: -; abundance: -; v_gene: TRBV30; CDR3aa: CAWSRRGNQPQHF; CDR3nt: TGTGCCTGGAGTAGACGGGGGAATCAGCCCCAGCATTTT
j_gene: TRBJ1-5; d_gene: -; abundance: -; v_gene: TRBV28; CDR3aa: CASSSFNQPQHF; CDR3nt: TGTGCCAGCAGTTCGTTTAATCAGCCCCAGCATTTT
j_gene: TRBJ1-4; d_gene: -; abundance: -; v_gene: TRBV30; CDR3aa: CAWSSLGRGSTNEKLFF; CDR3nt: TGTGCCTGGAGTTCCCTGGGTAGGGGTTCAACTAATGAAAAACTGTTTTTT
j_gene: TRBJ2-2; d_gene: -; abundance: -; v_gene: TRBV19; CDR3aa: CASSMRLGASSGELFF; CDR3nt: TGTGCCAGTAGTATGCGGCTGGGGGCTTCCTCCGGGGAGCTGTTTTTT
j_gene: TRBJ1-2; d_gene: TRBD1; abundance: -; v_gene: TRBV5-1; CDR3aa: CASSLGGTVVYGYTF; CDR3nt: TGCGCCAGCAGCTTGGGTGGGACAGTAGTCTATGGCTACACCTTC
j_gene: TRBJ1-5; d_gene: -; abundance: once; v_gene: TRBV28; CDR3aa: CASSFSRAGFTQPQHF; CDR3nt: TGTGCCAGCAGTTTTTCCAGGGCGGGATTCACTCAGCCCCAGCATTTT
j_gene: TRBJ1-3; d_gene: TRBD1; abundance: -; v_gene: TRBV9; CDR3aa: CASSTRTGTGNTIYF; CDR3nt: TGTGCCAGCAGCACCCGGACAGGGACAGGAAACACCATATATTTT
j_gene: TRBJ1-1; d_gene: -; abundance: -; v_gene: TRBV5-6; CDR3aa: CASSFTGFTEAFF; CDR3nt: TGTGCCAGCAGCTTTACAGGGTTCACTGAAGCTTTCTTT
j_gene: TRBJ2-5; d_gene: TRBD2; abundance: -; v_gene: TRBV5-6; CDR3aa: CASSRGRGETQYF; CDR3nt: TGTGCCAGCAGCCGTGGGCGGGGGGAGACCCAGTACTTC
j_gene: TRBJ1-4; d_gene: TRBD1; abundance: -; v_gene: TRBV2; CDR3aa: CASTRQGAGEKLFF; CDR3nt: TGTGCCAGCACCAGACAGGGGGCTGGTGAAAAACTGTTTTTT
j_gene: TRBJ2-1; d_gene: TRBD2; abundance: -; v_gene: TRBV5-5; CDR3aa: CASSPAGGLNEQFF; CDR3nt: TGTGCCAGCAGTCCAGCGGGGGGCCTTAATGAGCAGTTCTTC
j_gene: TRBJ1-2; d_gene: TRBD1; abundance: -; v_gene: TRBV11-1; CDR3aa: CASSLRSQGANGYTF; CDR3nt: TGTGCCAGCAGCTTACGTTCTCAGGGGGCCAATGGCTACACCTTC
j_gene: TRBJ2-1; d_gene: TRBD2; abundance: -; v_gene: TRBV3-1/TRBV3-2; CDR3aa: CASSQEGSGRENEQFF; CDR3nt: TGTGCCAGCAGCCAAGAAGGGAGCGGGAGAGAGAATGAGCAGTTCTTC
j_gene: TRBJ1-5; d_gene: -; abundance: -; v_gene: TRBV5-4; CDR3aa: CASSTTDQGLEGQPQHF; CDR3nt: TGTGCCAGCAGCACCACAGATCAGGGGTTAGAAGGACAGCCCCAGCATTTT
j_gene: TRBJ2-4; d_gene: -; abundance: -; v_gene: TRBV11-2; CDR3aa: CASSLSHLAIAKNIQYF; CDR3nt: TGTGCCAGCAGCCTCTCGCATCTAGCAATAGCCAAAAACATTCAGTACTTC
j_gene: TRBJ2-1; d_gene: TRBD1; abundance: -; v_gene: TRBV27; CDR3aa: CASSWLPGQGATYNEQFF; CDR3nt: TGTGCCAGCAGTTGGCTCCCGGGACAGGGGGCGACTTACAATGAGCAGTTCTTC
j_gene: TRBJ2-3; d_gene: TRBD1; abundance: -; v_gene: TRBV5-1; CDR3aa: CASSWTGTGDTQYF; CDR3nt: TGCGCCAGCAGCTGGACAGGGACGGGGGATACGCAGTATTTT
j_gene: TRBJ1-4; d_gene: -; abundance: -; v_gene: TRBV11-2; CDR3aa: CASSLNPGEGEKLFF; CDR3nt: TGTGCCAGCAGCTTAAACCCGGGGGAGGGTGAAAAACTGTTTTTT